This T cell receptor beta chain was identified in a study of T cells in Graves' hyperthyroidism and ophthalmopathy. The CDR3 length is 14 residues. The germline CDR1 and CDR2 sequences are SQVTM and ANQGSEA. Amplification yielded TCR beta CDR3 regions, with RNA transcripts as the source. The primer set for the first-round RT-PCR of the TCR CDR3 was HTBI. TCRdb passed the multiplex PCR reads through MiXCR, listing each CDR3 protein once. The sample contains 500,000 to 650,000 distinct CDR3 sequences, about 15% of which appear only once. Uncontrolled infection, other autoimmune disease, pregnancy and lactation each barred patients from inclusion. More than 9.5 ml fresh peripheral blood yielded the PBMCs. Study-level results: Most clonotypes expanded in the thyroid (above 0.001) were also present in blood. Separation of ophthalmopathy from stable hyperthyroidism was achieved by a 13 V-J model.

As for this clonotype: As yet, its antigen is unknown. A junction end diverges from the germline sequence, so it may reflect a read error.

The sample taken for sequencing was blood. The TCR comes from a woman aged 45-59 years with Graves' ophthalmopathy. The V call is TRBV29-1, the J call TRBJ2-1; 13 nucleotides match TRBD2. CDR3 sequence: CSVEGLAGVNEQFF. Here the CDR3 DNA reads TGCAGCGTCGAAGGACTAGCGGGAGTAAATGAGCAGTTCTTC.